Detailed here is one TCR beta chain. Profiling relied on immunoSEQ multiplex PCR, and the TCRdb table lists in-frame clones only, not all of them. Of about 61,000 clones listed, about 90% are singletons. The sample is drawn from a study of T cell changes during pregnancy in multiple sclerosis. The germline V gene has CDR1 LNHDA and CDR2 SQIVND (reference sequence). The V segment lost 4 bases and the J segment 1 base; nucleotides outside the gene matches: 9. There are 16 residues in the CDR3. The sample was peripheral blood, taken in the first trimester of pregnancy. V is TRBV19 and J is TRBJ2-7, with 8 positions matching TRBD2. The source of this sequence is a female donor in good health, enrolled as a control in a pregnancy study. This CDR3 is CASSTRGSGESYEQYF. The CDR3 bases are TGTGCCAGTAGTACTCGGGGTAGCGGGGAATCCTACGAGCAGTACTTC.